The 5 T cell receptor beta chains below all came from one sample that was sequenced in a study of OX40 agonist ivuxolimab in advanced cancers. The repertoire was sequenced with immunoSEQ multiplex PCR; TCRdb's copy has only in-frame clones and lacks some. The table records more than 70,000 clones, 85% of them present only once. Here the sequenced sample was CD4+ or CD8+ T cells sorted from blood, taken in a trial of the OX40 agonist ivuxolimab. Receptor source: an adult with an advanced solid tumor such as melanoma, head and neck, liver or kidney cancer.

The chain couples TRBV5-1 to TRBJ1-2, with D perhaps TRBD1 (6 bases). V was cut by 1 base and J by 8 bases, with 12 bases left in between. This CDR3 region has 13 residues. Germline V gives CDR1 SGHRS, CDR2 YFSETQ. CDR3 bases: TGCGCCAGCAGCTTGTCTGCAGGGGACGGCTACACCTTC. As protein: CASSLSAGDGYTF. Based on the CDR3 plus reference TRBV5-1 and TRBJ1-2, the full variable domain is KAGVTQTPRYLIKTRGQQVTLSCSPISGHRSVSWYQQTPGQGLQFLFEYFSETQRNKGNFPGRFSGRQFSNSRSEMNVSTLELGDSALYLCASSLSAGDGYTFGSGTRLTVV.

This chain links TRBV7-3 with TRBJ2-7; TRBD1 agrees at 7 bases. This CDR3 comprises 15 residues. With 3 bases clipped from V and 6 bases from J, the junction kept 11 bases outside the gene matches. From germline, CDR1 is SGHTA and CDR2 FQGTGA. The CDR3 nucleotides are TGTGCCAGCAGCTTTGTACAGGGGCCAATGGGCGAGCAGTACTTC. Residues: CASSFVQGPMGEQYF.

The V and J genes are TRBV29-1 and TRBJ1-1; the D is unclear. Germline CDR1 reads SQVTM; CDR2 reads ANQGSEA. Trimming stripped 3 bases from V and 1 base from J, with 9 bases between. The CDR3 covers 13 residues. In nucleotides, the CDR3 is TGCAGCGTTGAGACCGATGAGAACACTGAAGCTTTCTTT. The encoded protein is CSVETDENTEAFF.

The CDR3 loop is CASSLMWRNTEAFF. The CDR3 coding sequence is TGCGCCAGCAGCTTGATGTGGAGGAACACTGAAGCTTTCTTT. The chain carries TRBV5-1 and TRBJ1-1, with no clear D. V gave up 1 base and J gave up 1 base, with 8 bases separating them. Per the germline V gene, CDR1 is SGHRS and CDR2 is YFSETQ. The CDR3 contains 14 residues.

This sequence joins TRBV10-1 and TRBJ2-7; D is perhaps TRBD1 or TRBD2 (7 bases each). The CDR3 is 17 amino acids. Germline V CDR1 and CDR2: WNHNN, SYGVQD (reference sequence). Trimming cost V 6 bases and J 3 bases, with 24 bases left between them. DNA of the CDR3: TGCGCCAGCAGCGGGACAGCGGGGCCCTACTTTTTCTACGAGCAGTACTTC. Amino acids: CASSGTAGPYFFYEQYF.